This is a list of T cell receptor beta chains from one sample in a study of neurological immune-mediated disorders. TCRdb ran MiXCR on the 5' RACE reads and lists one entry per CDR3 protein. The sample lists roughly 70,000 distinct CDR3 sequences, roughly 5.5% occurring once. The specimen sequenced was PBMCs. The receptors stem from a woman aged 25 to 45 with multiple sclerosis. The CDR3 runs from the conserved cysteine through the conserved F or W. A D gene is named only where the DNA matches it firmly. Clone size is stated in some rows and not others, as once, few, many or a class when expanded.

j_gene,d_gene,abundance,v_gene,CDR3aa,CDR3nt
TRBJ1-5,-,-,TRBV20-1,CSARTRENSNQPQHF,TGCAGTGCTAGAACGCGGGAGAATAGCAATCAGCCCCAGCATTTT
TRBJ1-4,-,many,TRBV28,CASSLLAREGEKLFF,TGTGCCAGCAGTTTGTTGGCCAGAGAGGGTGAAAAACTGTTTTTT
TRBJ1-1,TRBD1,many,TRBV5-1,CASSPVPHPGQGNTEAFF,TGCGCCAGCAGCCCCGTTCCCCATCCGGGACAGGGAAACACTGAAGCTTTCTTT
TRBJ1-3,-,many,TRBV5-1,CASSFGNTIYF,TGCGCCAGCAGCTTCGGAAACACCATATATTTT
TRBJ2-1,TRBD2,many,TRBV4-1,CASSLERGYNEQFF,TGCGCCAGCAGCCTTGAGCGGGGGTACAATGAGCAGTTCTTC
TRBJ2-7,-,many,TRBV6-2/TRBV6-3,CASSYTGSQGEQYF,TGTGCCAGCAGTTATACGGGGAGCCAGGGCGAGCAGTACTTC
TRBJ2-2,TRBD2,many,TRBV6-6,CAIKAGAEPGELFF,TGTGCCATCAAAGCGGGGGCCGAACCCGGGGAGCTGTTTTTT
TRBJ1-6,-,many,TRBV12-3/TRBV12-4,CASSGPGQDSPLHF,TGTGCCAGCAGTGGGCCAGGGCAGGACTCACCCCTCCACTTT
TRBJ1-1,-,many,TRBV27,CASSFKMNTEAFF,TGTGCCAGCAGTTTCAAAATGAACACTGAAGCTTTCTTT
TRBJ2-1,-,many,TRBV2,CASSEYNEQFF,TGTGCCAGCTCGGAGTACAATGAGCAGTTCTTC
TRBJ1-2,-,few,TRBV3-1,CASSQRTENYGYTF,TGTGCCAGCAGCCAAAGGACGGAAAATTATGGCTACACCTTC
TRBJ2-4,TRBD1,many,TRBV5-1,CASSLSGQGWYF,TGCGCCAGCAGCCTGTCTGGACAGGGATGGTACTTC
TRBJ2-7,TRBD1,many,TRBV20-1,CSAKPVAGQGGYEQYF,TGCAGTGCTAAACCTGTGGCGGGACAGGGGGGTTACGAGCAGTACTTC
TRBJ1-3,-,many,TRBV20-1,CSARAPGGSGNTIYF,TGCAGTGCTAGAGCACCGGGGGGCTCTGGAAACACCATATATTTT
TRBJ2-6,TRBD2,medium-sized,TRBV5-5,CASSLGGSGANVLTF,TGTGCCAGCAGCCTGGGGGGGTCTGGGGCCAACGTCCTGACTTTC
TRBJ1-4,-,many,TRBV7-2,CASSPSAQTNEKLFF,TGTGCCAGCAGCCCTTCTGCACAAACTAATGAAAAACTGTTTTTT
TRBJ2-7,-,many,TRBV5-1,CASSLLESSEQYF,TGCGCCAGCAGCTTGTTGGAGAGCTCGGAGCAGTACTTC
TRBJ1-5,TRBD1,many,TRBV7-2,CASSSGGLSNQPQHF,TGTGCCAGCAGTTCAGGGGGCCTGAGCAATCAGCCCCAGCATTTT
TRBJ1-2,-,few,TRBV24-1,CATSEGGGAILSYTF,TGTGCCACCAGCGAGGGGGGGGGAGCCATCCTAAGCTACACCTTC
TRBJ1-2,-,many,TRBV5-4,CASSLGEPGYTF,TGTGCCAGCAGCTTGGGGGAGCCCGGCTACACCTTC
TRBJ2-3,TRBD2,many,TRBV5-1,CASSLGLAGGLDTQYF,TGCGCCAGCAGCTTGGGACTAGCGGGGGGCTTGGATACGCAGTATTTT
TRBJ2-7,-,many,TRBV28,CASRPGSVYEQYF,TGTGCCAGCAGACCGGGATCAGTCTACGAGCAGTACTTC
TRBJ2-7,TRBD1,many,TRBV20-1,CSASQGARGYEQYF,TGCAGTGCTAGCCAGGGGGCGCGGGGTTACGAGCAGTACTTC
TRBJ2-2,TRBD1,many,TRBV7-8,CASSLPGQANTGELFF,TGTGCCAGCAGCTTACCGGGACAGGCTAACACCGGGGAGCTGTTTTTT
TRBJ2-3,-,few,TRBV7-2,CASSLETLSDTQYF,TGTGCCAGCAGCTTAGAAACGCTTTCTGATACGCAGTATTTT
TRBJ2-3,-,many,TRBV29-1,CSVEGGTSTDTQYF,TGCAGCGTTGAAGGCGGGACTAGCACAGATACGCAGTATTTT
TRBJ2-7,-,many,TRBV15,CATSRDRPYEQYF,TGTGCCACCAGCAGAGATCGCCCTTACGAGCAGTACTTC
TRBJ1-3,-,few,TRBV4-1,CASSRTGDTGNTIYF,TGCGCCAGCAGCCGGACCGGGGACACTGGAAACACCATATATTTT
TRBJ2-3,TRBD2,few,TRBV2,CASPGTSSADTQYF,TGTGCCAGCCCCGGGACTAGCTCTGCAGATACGCAGTATTTT
TRBJ2-2,-,many,TRBV20-1,CSARPPVGGGRSGELFF,TGCAGTGCTAGACCCCCGGTGGGGGGGGGCCGTTCCGGGGAGCTGTTTTTT
TRBJ2-7,-,-,TRBV20-1,CSAGDRPYEQYF,TGCAGTGCCGGGGATAGGCCCTACGAGCAGTACTTC
TRBJ1-6,-,many,TRBV5-1,CASSSRDGNSPLHF,TGCGCCAGCAGCTCCAGGGACGGCAATTCACCCCTCCACTTT
TRBJ1-6,-,many,TRBV5-1,CASSPGQNNSPLHF,TGCGCCAGCAGCCCCGGCCAGAATAATTCACCCCTCCACTTT
TRBJ2-3,TRBD2,many,TRBV20-1,CSARWRAGGPDTDTQYF,TGCAGTGCTAGATGGAGAGCGGGGGGTCCCGACACAGATACGCAGTATTTT
TRBJ1-1,-,many,TRBV7-9,CASSLGERTEAFF,TGTGCCAGCAGCTTAGGTGAGAGGACTGAAGCTTTCTTT
TRBJ2-5,-,many,TRBV5-5,CASSLDWGKETQYF,TGTGCCAGCAGCTTGGATTGGGGAAAAGAGACCCAGTACTTC
TRBJ2-2,TRBD2,many,TRBV7-9,CASSRPGLAGPGGPGELFF,TGTGCCAGCAGCCGCCCGGGACTAGCGGGCCCGGGCGGTCCCGGGGAGCTGTTTTTT
TRBJ1-4,-,many,TRBV29-1,CSVGQPNSEKLFF,TGCAGCGTTGGACAGCCGAACAGTGAAAAACTGTTTTTT
TRBJ1-6,TRBD1,many,TRBV12-3/TRBV12-4,CASSQDRGNSPLHF,TGTGCCAGCAGCCAAGACAGGGGGAATTCACCCCTCCACTTT
TRBJ2-7,TRBD2,many,TRBV20-1,CSASGGANEQYF,TGCAGTGCGAGCGGGGGGGCGAACGAGCAGTACTTC
TRBJ1-1,-,few,TRBV20-1,CSAPDGGSMNTEAFF,TGCAGTGCGCCGGACGGAGGATCCATGAACACTGAAGCTTTCTTT
TRBJ2-1,-,many,TRBV5-6,CASSPLGDPYNEQFF,TGTGCCAGCAGTCCCTTAGGGGATCCCTACAATGAGCAGTTCTTC
TRBJ1-1,TRBD1,many,TRBV7-9,CASSLVGGGTVMNTEAFF,TGTGCCAGCAGCTTAGTAGGGGGCGGGACGGTTATGAACACTGAAGCTTTCTTT
TRBJ2-5,-,many,TRBV5-1,CASSLPQETQYF,TGCGCCAGCTCCCTCCCCCAGGAGACCCAGTACTTC
TRBJ2-7,-,many,TRBV28,CASRLGVRGSYEQYF,TGTGCCAGCAGGCTAGGGGTAAGGGGCTCCTACGAGCAGTACTTC
TRBJ2-6,TRBD1,many,TRBV6-6,CASSWQTGTALSGANVLTF,TGTGCCAGCAGTTGGCAAACCGGGACAGCCCTCTCTGGGGCCAACGTCCTGACTTTC
TRBJ2-3,-,many,TRBV29-1,CSVEGDAPGITDTQYF,TGCAGCGTTGAGGGGGACGCGCCCGGGATCACAGATACGCAGTATTTT
TRBJ2-3,-,many,TRBV5-1,CASSYQGDTQYF,TGCGCCAGCAGCTACCAGGGAGATACGCAGTATTTT
TRBJ2-7,-,many,TRBV12-3/TRBV12-4,CASSFSSSYEQYF,TGTGCCAGCAGTTTCTCAAGCTCCTACGAGCAGTACTTC
TRBJ2-2,TRBD1,many,TRBV29-1,CGTTRDRATGELFF,TGCGGTACGACCCGGGACAGGGCCACCGGGGAGCTGTTTTTT
TRBJ1-6,TRBD1,many,TRBV20-1,CSARVRGQLYNSPLHF,TGCAGTGCTAGAGTGCGGGGACAGCTCTATAATTCACCCCTCCACTTT
TRBJ1-2,TRBD1,many,TRBV9,CASSVAAGGGLGYGYTF,TGTGCCAGCAGCGTAGCTGCAGGGGGCGGACTTGGCTATGGCTACACCTTC
TRBJ2-5,-,many,TRBV20-1,CSAIRLQETQYF,TGCAGTGCTATCCGCTTGCAAGAGACCCAGTACTTC
TRBJ1-5,-,few,TRBV12-3/TRBV12-4,CASSFGANQPQNF,TGTGCCAGCAGTTTTGGAGCTAATCAGCCCCAGAATTTT
TRBJ2-5,-,many,TRBV4-1,CASSQDMGGETQYF,TGCGCCAGCAGCCAAGATATGGGGGGAGAGACCCAGTACTTC
TRBJ2-7,TRBD1,many,TRBV5-5,CASSFRDRDPDEQYF,TGTGCCAGCAGCTTCCGGGACAGGGATCCAGACGAGCAGTACTTC
TRBJ1-6,-,many,TRBV11-2,CASSSRYRDSPLHF,TGTGCCAGCAGCTCTCGTTACAGGGATTCACCCCTCCACTTT